A single sample gave rise to the 11 T cell receptor beta chains below, sequenced in a study of Tregs in tolerant kidney transplant recipients. The table came from immunoSEQ multiplex PCR; TCRdb's copy has only in-frame clones and leaves some out. The sample lists about 240,000 clones, approximately 84% occurring once. Material for sequencing was CD4+ T cells from blood. These receptor sequences come from a human donor in good health.

The chain couples TRBV19 to TRBJ2-5; weak D call: TRBD1 (5 bases). CDR3 length: 16 residues. The ends were cut back, 1 base at V and 5 bases at J, with 17 bases in the middle. CDR1 and CDR2 (germline): LNHDA, SQIVND (reference sequence). CDR3 sequence reads: CASSIAPSGLGETQYF. The CDR3 bases are TGTGCCAGTAGTATAGCCCCCTCAGGGCTCGGCGAGACCCAGTACTTC. Using reference TRBV19 and TRBJ2-5 for the parts outside the CDR3, the full variable domain is DGGITQSPKYLFRKEGQNVTLSCEQNLNHDAMYWYRQDPGQGLRLIYYSQIVNDFQKGDIAEGYSVSREKKESFPLTVTSAQKNPTAFYLCASSIAPSGLGETQYFGPGTRLLVL.

The chain recombines TRBV16 with TRBJ2-7; 9 bases match TRBD1. This CDR3 region has 16 residues. Trimming removed 2 bases from V and 1 base from J; junction bases left unmatched: 6. CDR1 is KGHSY and CDR2 is FQNENV in the germline V gene. Here the CDR3 reads CASSQRRTGESYEQYF. DNA for the CDR3: TGTGCCAGCAGCCAAAGACGGACAGGGGAGTCCTACGAGCAGTACTTC.

This chain connects TRBV23-1 to TRBJ1-5, with 9 bases aligning to TRBD1. TRBV23-1 is filed as an ORF, its function uncertain. Unmatched junction bases numbered 9, after V lost 3 bases and J lost 6 bases. The CDR3 is 16 amino acids. CDR3 DNA: TGCGCCAGCAGTCAGTCCGGGACAGGGACATTTCAGCCCCAGCATTTT. It is translated as CASSQSGTGTFQPQHF.

CDR3 residues: CASSPNSNEQFF. The CDR3 nucleotides are TGTGCCAGCTCACCCAACAGCAATGAGCAGTTCTTC. J is TRBJ2-1 and V is TRBV18, with D uncertain. V lost 3 bases and J lost 6, with 6 bases in between. The CDR3 is made up of 12 amino acids. Per the germline V gene, CDR1 is KGHSH and CDR2 is LQKENI.

The chain is built from TRBV6-5 and TRBJ2-2; D is perhaps TRBD1 (5 bases). CDR1 is MNHEY, CDR2 SVGAGI, per germline. The CDR3 sequence is 13 residues long. The V end lost 10 bases, the J end lost 5 bases, and 14 bases lay between the germline ends. CDR3 amino acids: CATLTDVTGELFF. CDR3 coding DNA: TGTGCCACCCTGACAGACGTGACCGGGGAGCTGTTTTTT.

The V gene is TRBV5-6, the J gene TRBJ1-4; D remains ambiguous. Trimming took off 1 base at V and 8 bases at J, with 18 bases between the two ends. This CDR3 is 16 amino acids long. CDR1 and CDR2 from the germline V gene are SGHDT and YYEEEE. CDR3: CASSLIGLSQEEKLFF. For the CDR3, the DNA is TGTGCCAGCAGCTTGATCGGACTCTCCCAGGAGGAAAAACTGTTTTTT.

The chain joins TRBV19 to TRBJ2-1, with TRBD2 matching over 12 bases. CDR1 is LNHDA, CDR2 SQIVND, per germline (reference sequence). Losses at the gene ends were 5 bases for V and 0 bases for J; bases not matched to a gene: 5. The CDR3 spans 17 residues. CDR3 loop: CASSSRTSGTSYNEQFF. The CDR3 region has the DNA TGTGCCAGTAGTTCGAGGACTAGCGGGACCTCCTACAATGAGCAGTTCTTC.

This clone appeared a few times. CDR3 sequence (DNA): TGTGCCAGCAGCCAAGAGGTTTCGGCGGGAGGCAGATGGAACACCGGGGAGCTGTTTTTT. Protein product: CASSQEVSAGGRWNTGELFF. The J gene is TRBJ2-2, the V gene TRBV4-2, with 8 bases aligning to TRBD2. Unmatched junction bases numbered 13, after V lost 0 bases and J lost 1 base. CDR3 length: 20 amino acids. The germline V gene has CDR1 LGHNA and CDR2 YNFKEQ.

DNA of the CDR3: TGTGCCACCAATGCAGGCGACTCTGGAAACACCATATATTTT. This gives the protein CATNAGDSGNTIYF. This rearrangement joins TRBV15 to TRBJ1-3; D uncertain. Deletions cut 7 bases from V and 0 bases from J, with 10 bases between. Germline V gene data show CDR1 as LNHNV and CDR2 as YYDKDF (reference sequence). This CDR3 comprises 14 residues.

This rearrangement joins TRBV7-3 to TRBJ1-1; 10 bases line up with TRBD1. CDR3 size: 14 residues. V shed 5 bases and J 5 bases; nucleotides not matched to a gene: 5. The V gene's germline CDR1 is SGHTA and CDR2 FQGTGA. CDR3 amino acids: CASSPDRGRTEAFF. DNA for the CDR3: TGTGCCAGCAGCCCTGACAGGGGGCGGACTGAAGCTTTCTTT.

V is TRBV2 and J is TRBJ2-5; TRBD2 agrees at 7 bases. The assigned J gene may be wrong: the sequence end matches TRBJ2-7 better. CDR1 SNHLY and CDR2 FYNNEI come from the germline V gene. CDR3 size: 16 residues. CDR3 region: CASSEARTRSSYEQYF. CDR3 bases: TGTGCCAGCAGTGAAGCTAGGACTAGGAGCTCCTACGAGCAGTACTTC.